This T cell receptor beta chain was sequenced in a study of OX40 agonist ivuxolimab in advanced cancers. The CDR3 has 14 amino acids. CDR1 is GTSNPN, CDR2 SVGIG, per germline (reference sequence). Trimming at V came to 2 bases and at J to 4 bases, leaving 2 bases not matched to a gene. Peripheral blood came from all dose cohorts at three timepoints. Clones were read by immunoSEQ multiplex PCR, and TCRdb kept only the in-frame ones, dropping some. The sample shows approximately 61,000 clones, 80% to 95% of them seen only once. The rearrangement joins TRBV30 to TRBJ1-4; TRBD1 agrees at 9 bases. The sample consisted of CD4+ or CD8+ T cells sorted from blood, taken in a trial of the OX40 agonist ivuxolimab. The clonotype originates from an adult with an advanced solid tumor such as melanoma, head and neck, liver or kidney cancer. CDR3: CAWSTGQGNEKLFF. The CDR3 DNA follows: TGTGCCTGGAGTACGGGACAGGGTAATGAAAAACTGTTTTTT. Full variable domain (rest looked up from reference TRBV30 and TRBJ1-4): SQTIHQWPATLVQPVGSPLSLECTVEGTSNPNLYWYRQAAGRGLQLLFYSVGIGQISSEVPQNLSASRPQDRQFILSSKKLLLSDSGFYLCAWSTGQGNEKLFFGSGTQLSVL.